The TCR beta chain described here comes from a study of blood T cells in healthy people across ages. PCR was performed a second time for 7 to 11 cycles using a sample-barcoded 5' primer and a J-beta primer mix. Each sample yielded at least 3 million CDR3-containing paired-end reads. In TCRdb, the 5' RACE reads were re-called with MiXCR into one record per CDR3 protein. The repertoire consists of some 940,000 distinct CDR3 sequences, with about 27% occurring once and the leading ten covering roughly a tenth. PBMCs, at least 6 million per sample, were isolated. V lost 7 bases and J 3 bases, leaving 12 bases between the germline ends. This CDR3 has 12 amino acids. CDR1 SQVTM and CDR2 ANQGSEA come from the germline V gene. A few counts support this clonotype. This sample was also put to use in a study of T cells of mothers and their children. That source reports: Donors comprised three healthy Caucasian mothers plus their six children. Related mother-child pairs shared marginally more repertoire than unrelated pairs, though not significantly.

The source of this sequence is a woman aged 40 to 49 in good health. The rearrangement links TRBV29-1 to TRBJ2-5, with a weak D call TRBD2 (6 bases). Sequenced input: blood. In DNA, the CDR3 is TGCAGCGCCACTAGCAAGGAAGAGACCCAGTACTTC. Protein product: CSATSKEETQYF.